Below, 20 T cell receptor beta chains from the same sample are listed, as sequenced in a study of shared clonotypes between healthy human individuals. Produced via immunoSEQ multiplex PCR; TCRdb's table is partial and in-frame only. The repertoire has over 850,000 clones, 70% to 80% of them found once; the top ten carry about 0.52%. Sequencing was done on a sample of memory CD4+ T cells from PBMCs. The sample's subset: CD45RA-negative fraction. The receptors shown here come from a man in his late teens or twenties in good health. Some clones in this sample may be carry-over from other donors' samples.

A remark on this clone: Distinct nucleotide sequences in the sample also encode this CDR3. The rearrangement uses TRBV5-1 and TRBJ2-2, with a tentative D call TRBD2 (6 bases). V shed 0 bases and J shed 1 base, with 7 bases lying between them. CDR3 size: 15 residues. Germline V lookup: CDR1 SGHRS, CDR2 YFSETQ. Written as DNA, the CDR3 is TGCGCCAGCAGCTTGGCGGGGGTGAACACCGGGGAGCTGTTTTTT. This sequence encodes CASSLAGVNTGELFF.

The V and J genes are TRBV18 and TRBJ1-4, with a possible D match to TRBD1 (6 bases). This CDR3 spans 15 amino acids. Germline V gene data show CDR1 as KGHSH and CDR2 as LQKENI. V dropped 1 base and J dropped 7 bases, with 13 bases sitting between them. The CDR3 is CASSPRARGGEKLFF. The CDR3 DNA sequence: TGTGCCAGCTCACCACGGGCCAGGGGTGGTGAAAAACTGTTTTTT.

The chain has TRBV7-8 and TRBJ1-4; D ambiguous. Trimming left V 8 bases short and J 0 bases short, with 16 bases between. CDR3 size: 16 residues. In germline, CDR1 is SGHVS, CDR2 FQNEAQ. Here the CDR3 reads CASSRGSSPTNEKLFF. CDR3 nucleotides: TGTGCCAGCTCTCGCGGCAGCTCACCAACTAATGAAAAACTGTTTTTT.

The chain has TRBV7-8 and TRBJ1-3, with a tentative D call TRBD1 (5 bases). V was clipped by 0 bases and J by 4 bases, with 13 bases between them. Germline CDR1 and CDR2: SGHVS and FQNEAQ. The length of the CDR3 is 16 residues. The CDR3, as DNA: TGTGCCAGCAGCTTAGCGGGGTCAGGGATGGGAAACACCATATATTTT. Encoded protein: CASSLAGSGMGNTIYF.

Notes on this clone: Other DNA sequences in the sample encode the same CDR3. The rearrangement links TRBV5-1 to TRBJ1-5; TRBD1 agrees at 11 bases. CDR3 length equals 16 residues. CDR1 is SGHRS and CDR2 is YFSETQ in the germline V gene. J gave up 4 bases and V 4 bases, and 7 bases lay outside the gene matches. CDR3 sequence: CASSPGQGARNQPQHF. In nucleotides, the CDR3 is TGCGCCAGCAGCCCCGGACAGGGGGCTAGGAATCAGCCCCAGCATTTT.

The chain combines TRBV6-5 with TRBJ1-1, with a tentative D call TRBD1 (6 bases). Trimming left V 0 bases short and J 4 bases short, with 12 bases between. Germline V gene sequence: CDR1 MNHEY, CDR2 SVGAGI. CDR3 size: 15 residues. The DNA for the CDR3 is TGTGCCAGCAGTTACTCTTTAGGACAGCCCACTGAAGCTTTCTTT. It specifies CASSYSLGQPTEAFF.

The rearrangement joins TRBV11-2 to TRBJ2-1; D is unclear. The CDR3 length is 15 residues. From germline, CDR1 is SGHAT and CDR2 FQNNGV. V was clipped by 8 bases and J by 8 bases, with 22 bases between them. The CDR3 is CASVTRTLGVDEQFF. CDR3 sequence (DNA): TGTGCCAGCGTCACCCGCACCCTTGGGGTCGATGAGCAGTTCTTC.

The chain couples TRBV18 to TRBJ1-1; maybe TRBD1 (6 bases). Trimming shortened V by 2 bases and J by 4 bases, and 14 bases separated the two germline ends. Germline CDR1 KGHSH, CDR2 LQKENI. The CDR3 is made up of 15 amino acids. The CDR3, as DNA: TGTGCCAGCTCACCAACCCCAGGGGTTTTCACTGAAGCTTTCTTT. Amino acids: CASSPTPGVFTEAFF.

CDR3 DNA sequence: TGTGCCACGATGACAGGTTTTGGAGATACGCAGTATTTT. Translation: CATMTGFGDTQYF. The rearrangement links TRBV27 to TRBJ2-3; the D gene is possibly TRBD1 (6 bases). With 10 bases removed from V and 5 bases from J, the gap between germline ends came to 16 bases. There are 13 residues in the CDR3. Looked up from germline, CDR1 is MNHEY and CDR2 is SMNVEV (reference sequence).

CDR3 sequence (DNA): TGTGCCAGCAGTGACTCGATTAGGGGGACAAATCAGCCCCAGCATTTT. Protein product: CASSDSIRGTNQPQHF. The V gene is TRBV6-4, the J gene TRBJ1-5, with a tentative D call TRBD1 (6 bases). Germline V gives CDR1 MRHNA, CDR2 SNTAGT. The CDR3 totals 16 residues. V lost 0 bases to trimming and J lost 4 bases, with 13 bases between them.

This chain uses TRBV28 with TRBJ2-7; the D gene could be TRBD1 or TRBD2 (5 bases each). The CDR3 loop spans 14 amino acids. Between the trimmed V and J ends, which lost 3 bases and 7 bases, there was a span of 16 bases. Germline assignment: CDR1 MDHEN and CDR2 SYDVKM. CDR3 sequence (DNA): TGTGCCAGCAGTTTTGGGGACGGACGTGGAGAGCAGTACTTC. This gives the protein CASSFGDGRGEQYF.

J is TRBJ2-7 and V is TRBV19, with D uncertain. The CDR3 is 15 amino acids. Looked up from germline, CDR1 is LNHDA and CDR2 is SQIVND (reference sequence). The V gene lost 0 bases and the J gene lost 1 base, with 10 bases spanning the gap. The CDR3 loop reads CASSIDRQQSYEQYF. For the CDR3, the DNA is TGTGCCAGTAGTATAGATCGTCAGCAGTCCTACGAGCAGTACTTC.

As concerns this clone: This CDR3 is also generated by other DNA sequences in the sample. This chain uses TRBV5-4 with TRBJ1-5; D is uncertain. The CDR3 contains 14 residues. Looked up from germline, CDR1 is SGHNT and CDR2 is YYREEE (reference sequence). Trimming left V 0 bases short and J 2 bases short, with 6 bases between. This CDR3 is CASSLGLGNQPQHF. CDR3 DNA: TGTGCCAGCAGCTTGGGACTCGGCAATCAGCCCCAGCATTTT.

This chain links TRBV6-5 with TRBJ1-2, with 7 bases identical to TRBD1. CDR1 is MNHEY, CDR2 SVGAGI, per germline. With V trimmed by 6 bases and J by 9 bases, 13 bases remained unmatched. This CDR3 comprises 14 residues. The CDR3 loop reads CASSPDRVVWSYTF. The CDR3 DNA reads as TGTGCCAGCAGCCCCGACAGGGTGGTTTGGAGCTACACCTTC.

This rearrangement joins TRBV7-3 to TRBJ2-5; TRBD2 agrees at 7 bases. With 5 bases clipped from V and 3 bases from J, the junction kept 9 bases outside the gene matches. This CDR3 comprises 15 residues. Germline values: CDR1 SGHTA, CDR2 FQGTGA. CDR3 sequence: CASSPFRLAEETQYF. CDR3 DNA: TGTGCCAGCAGCCCTTTTCGGCTAGCGGAAGAGACCCAGTACTTC.

The chain carries TRBV20-1 and TRBJ2-1, with a weak D call TRBD2 (6 bases). This CDR3 spans 11 amino acids. Germline CDR1 DFQATT, CDR2 SNEGSKA (reference sequence). The CDR3: CGGGNYNEQFF. DNA for the CDR3: TGCGGCGGCGGGAACTACAATGAGCAGTTCTTC.

The chain couples TRBV18 to TRBJ1-2, with a tentative D call TRBD1 (6 bases). CDR1 is KGHSH, CDR2 LQKENI, per germline. CDR3 size: 16 residues. Trimming cost V 1 base and J 3 bases, with 15 bases left between them. CDR3 sequence: CASSPQSTGGDYGYTF. The CDR3 nucleotides are TGTGCCAGCTCACCACAATCGACAGGAGGGGACTATGGCTACACCTTC.

J is TRBJ2-3 and V is TRBV18; D is possibly TRBD1 (5 bases). V lost 0 bases and J lost 9, with 19 bases in between. The CDR3 extends over 16 amino acids. Germline-derived CDR1 and CDR2 are KGHSH and LQKENI. CDR3 residues: CASSPPSGRGVGTQYF. CDR3 sequence (DNA): TGTGCCAGCTCACCACCTTCAGGGCGAGGCGTGGGGACGCAGTATTTT. Filled out from reference TRBV18 and TRBJ2-3, the complete variable domain reads NAGVMQNPRHLVRRRGQEARLRCSPMKGHSHVYWYRQLPEEGLKFMVYLQKENIIDESGMPKERFSAEFPKEGPSILRIQQVVRGDSAAYFCASSPPSGRGVGTQYFGPGTRLTVL.

The chain is built from TRBV6-1 and TRBJ1-1; 7 bases line up with TRBD1. CDR3 length: 15 residues. J lost 1 base, V lost 4 bases, and 6 bases had no gene match. The germline V gene has CDR1 MNHNS and CDR2 SASEGT. CDR3 loop: CASSARQGGNTEAFF. In DNA form, the CDR3 reads TGTGCCAGCAGTGCACGACAGGGTGGGAACACTGAAGCTTTCTTT.

The chain employs TRBV7-8 and TRBJ2-7; D perhaps matches TRBD2 (6 bases). Germline V gives CDR1 SGHVS, CDR2 FQNEAQ. The length of the CDR3 is 18 residues. V was trimmed by 5 bases and J by 5 bases, leaving 28 bases between them. CDR3 in DNA: TGTGCCAGCAGCGCCACCAGGGCCGGGAGCGGATCCGGGCACGAGCAGTACTTC. Translated, it gives CASSATRAGSGSGHEQYF. Together with reference TRBV7-8 and TRBJ2-7, the CDR3 gives the full variable domain: GAGVSQSPRYKVAKRGQDVALRCDPISGHVSLFWYQQALGQGPEFLTYFQNEAQLDKSGLPSDRFFAERPEGSVSTLKIQRTQQEDSAVYLCASSATRAGSGSGHEQYFGPGTRLTVT.